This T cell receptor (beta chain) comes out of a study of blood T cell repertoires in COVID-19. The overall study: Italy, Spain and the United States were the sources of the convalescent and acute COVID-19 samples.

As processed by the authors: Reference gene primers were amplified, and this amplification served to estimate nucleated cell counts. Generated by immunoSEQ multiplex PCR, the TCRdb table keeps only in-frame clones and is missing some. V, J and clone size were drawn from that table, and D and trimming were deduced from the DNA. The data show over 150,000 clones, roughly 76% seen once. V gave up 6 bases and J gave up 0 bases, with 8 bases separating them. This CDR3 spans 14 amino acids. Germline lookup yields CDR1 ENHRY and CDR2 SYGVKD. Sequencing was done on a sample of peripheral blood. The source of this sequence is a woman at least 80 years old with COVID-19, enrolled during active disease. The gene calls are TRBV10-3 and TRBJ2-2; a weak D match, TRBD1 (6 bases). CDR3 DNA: TGTGCCATCAGCGGGACAACGAACACCGGGGAGCTGTTTTTT. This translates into CAISGTTNTGELFF.